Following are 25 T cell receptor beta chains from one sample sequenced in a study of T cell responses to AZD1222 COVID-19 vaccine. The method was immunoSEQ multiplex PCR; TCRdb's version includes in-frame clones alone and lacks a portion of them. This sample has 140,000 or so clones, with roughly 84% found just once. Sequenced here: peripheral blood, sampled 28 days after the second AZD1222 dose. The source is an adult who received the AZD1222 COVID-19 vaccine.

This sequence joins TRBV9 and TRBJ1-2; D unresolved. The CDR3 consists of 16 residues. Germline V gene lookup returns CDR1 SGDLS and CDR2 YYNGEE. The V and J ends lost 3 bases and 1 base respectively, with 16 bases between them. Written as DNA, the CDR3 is TGTGCCAGCAGCGACGGGCAGGCGCGGGGTAACTATGGCTACACCTTC. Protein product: CASSDGQARGNYGYTF.

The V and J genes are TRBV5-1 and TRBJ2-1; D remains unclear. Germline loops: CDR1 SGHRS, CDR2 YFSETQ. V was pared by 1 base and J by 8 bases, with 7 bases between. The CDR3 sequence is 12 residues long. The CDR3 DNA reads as TGCGCCAGCAGCTTGTCCGGGTATGAGCAGTTCTTC. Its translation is CASSLSGYEQFF. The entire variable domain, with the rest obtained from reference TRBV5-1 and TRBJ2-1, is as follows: KAGVTQTPRYLIKTRGQQVTLSCSPISGHRSVSWYQQTPGQGLQFLFEYFSETQRNKGNFPGRFSGRQFSNSRSEMNVSTLELGDSALYLCASSLSGYEQFFGPGTRLTVL.

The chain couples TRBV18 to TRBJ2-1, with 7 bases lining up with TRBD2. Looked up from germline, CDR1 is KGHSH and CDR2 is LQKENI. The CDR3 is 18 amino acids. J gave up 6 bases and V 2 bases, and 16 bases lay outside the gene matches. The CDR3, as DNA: TGTGCCAGCTCACCAGGAGGACTAGTTCGGCCGGGAGGCAATGAGCAGTTCTTC. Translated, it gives CASSPGGLVRPGGNEQFF. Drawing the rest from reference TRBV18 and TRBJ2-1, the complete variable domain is NAGVMQNPRHLVRRRGQEARLRCSPMKGHSHVYWYRQLPEEGLKFMVYLQKENIIDESGMPKERFSAEFPKEGPSILRIQQVVRGDSAAYFCASSPGGLVRPGGNEQFFGPGTRLTVL.

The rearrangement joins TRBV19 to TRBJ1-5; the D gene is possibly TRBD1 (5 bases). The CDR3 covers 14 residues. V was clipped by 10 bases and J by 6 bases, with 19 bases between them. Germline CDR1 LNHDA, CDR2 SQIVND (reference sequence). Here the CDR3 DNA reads TGTGCCACCCTCCCCGGGGGAGGGAGTCAGCCCCAGCATTTT. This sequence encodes CATLPGGGSQPQHF.

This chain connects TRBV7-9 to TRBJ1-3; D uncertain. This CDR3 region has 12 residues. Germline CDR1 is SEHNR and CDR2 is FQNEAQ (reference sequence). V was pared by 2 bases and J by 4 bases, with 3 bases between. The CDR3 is CASSLPGNTIYF. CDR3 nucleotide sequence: TGTGCCAGCAGCTTACCGGGAAACACCATATATTTT.

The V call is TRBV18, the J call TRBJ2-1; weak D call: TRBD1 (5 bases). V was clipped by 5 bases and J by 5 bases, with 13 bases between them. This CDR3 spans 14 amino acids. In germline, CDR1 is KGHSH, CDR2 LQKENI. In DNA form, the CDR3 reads TGTGCCAGCTCAGGGGCTCGAGTAAACAATGAGCAGTTCTTC. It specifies CASSGARVNNEQFF.

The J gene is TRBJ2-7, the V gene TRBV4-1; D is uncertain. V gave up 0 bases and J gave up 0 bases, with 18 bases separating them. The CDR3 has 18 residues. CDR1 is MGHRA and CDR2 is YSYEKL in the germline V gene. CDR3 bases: TGCGCCAGCAGCCAAGAGGTTGGTTCTTACGGAATCTCCTACGAGCAGTACTTC. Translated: CASSQEVGSYGISYEQYF.

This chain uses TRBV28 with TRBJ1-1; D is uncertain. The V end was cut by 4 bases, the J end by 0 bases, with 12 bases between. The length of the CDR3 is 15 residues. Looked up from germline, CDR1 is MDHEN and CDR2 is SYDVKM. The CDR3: CASSSGTDMNTEAFF. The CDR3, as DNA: TGTGCCAGCAGTTCAGGCACAGATATGAACACTGAAGCTTTCTTT. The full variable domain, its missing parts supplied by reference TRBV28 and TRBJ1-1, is DVKVTQSSRYLVKRTGEKVFLECVQDMDHENMFWYRQDPGLGLRLIYFSYDVKMKEKGDIPEGYSVSREKKERFSLILESASTNQTSMYLCASSSGTDMNTEAFFGQGTRLTVV.

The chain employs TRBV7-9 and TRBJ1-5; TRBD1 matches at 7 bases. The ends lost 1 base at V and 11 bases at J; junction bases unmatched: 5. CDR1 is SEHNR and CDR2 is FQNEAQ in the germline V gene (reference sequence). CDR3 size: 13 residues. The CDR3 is CASSLEGGVAQHF. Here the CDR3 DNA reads TGTGCCAGCAGCTTAGAAGGGGGCGTCGCCCAGCATTTT.

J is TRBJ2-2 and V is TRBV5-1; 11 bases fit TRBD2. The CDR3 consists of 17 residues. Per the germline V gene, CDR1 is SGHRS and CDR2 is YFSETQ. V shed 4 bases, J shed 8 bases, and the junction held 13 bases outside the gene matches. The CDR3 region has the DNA TGCGCCAGCAGCCCTACCGGACTAGCGGGTTCACGAGGGGAGCTGTTTTTT. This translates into CASSPTGLAGSRGELFF.

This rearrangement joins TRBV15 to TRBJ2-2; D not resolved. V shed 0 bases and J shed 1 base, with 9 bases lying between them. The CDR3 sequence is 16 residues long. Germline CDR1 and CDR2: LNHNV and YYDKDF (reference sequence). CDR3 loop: CATSRDPQMNTGELFF. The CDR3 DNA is TGTGCCACCAGCAGAGATCCACAGATGAACACCGGGGAGCTGTTTTTT.

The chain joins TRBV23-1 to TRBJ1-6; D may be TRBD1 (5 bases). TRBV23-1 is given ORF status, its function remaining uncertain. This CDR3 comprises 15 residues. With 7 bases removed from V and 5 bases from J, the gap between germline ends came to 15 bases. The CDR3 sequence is CASTRGGHDNSPLHF. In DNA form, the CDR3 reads TGCGCCAGCACCCGAGGCGGACATGATAATTCACCCCTCCACTTT.

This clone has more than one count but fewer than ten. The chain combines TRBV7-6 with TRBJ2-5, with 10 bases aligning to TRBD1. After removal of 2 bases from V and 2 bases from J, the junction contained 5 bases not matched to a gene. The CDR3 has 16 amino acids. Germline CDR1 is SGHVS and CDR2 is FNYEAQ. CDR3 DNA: TGTGCCAGCAGCTTAATCGGACAGGGGGTTCAAGAGACCCAGTACTTC. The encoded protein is CASSLIGQGVQETQYF. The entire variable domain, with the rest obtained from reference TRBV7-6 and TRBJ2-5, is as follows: GAGVSQSPRYKVTKRGQDVALRCDPISGHVSLYWYRQALGQGPEFLTYFNYEAQQDKSGLPNDRFSAERPEGSISTLTIQRTEQRDSAMYRCASSLIGQGVQETQYFGPGTRLLVL.

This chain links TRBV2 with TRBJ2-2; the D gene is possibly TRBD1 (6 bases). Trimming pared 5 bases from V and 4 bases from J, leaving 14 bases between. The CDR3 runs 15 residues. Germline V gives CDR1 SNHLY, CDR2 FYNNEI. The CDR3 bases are TGTGCCAGCAGTATTTTAGGGGGTGGCACCGGGGAGCTGTTTTTT. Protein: CASSILGGGTGELFF.

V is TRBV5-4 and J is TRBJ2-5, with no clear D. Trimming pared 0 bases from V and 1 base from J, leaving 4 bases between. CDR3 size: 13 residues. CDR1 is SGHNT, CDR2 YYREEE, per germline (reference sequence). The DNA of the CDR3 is TGTGCCAGCAGCTTGGCTTTCCAAGAGACCCAGTACTTC. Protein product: CASSLAFQETQYF. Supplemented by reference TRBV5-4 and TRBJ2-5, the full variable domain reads ETGVTQSPTHLIKTRGQQVTLRCSSQSGHNTVSWYQQALGQGPQFIFQYYREEENGRGNFPPRFSGLQFPNYSSELNVNALELDDSALYLCASSLAFQETQYFGPGTRLLVL.

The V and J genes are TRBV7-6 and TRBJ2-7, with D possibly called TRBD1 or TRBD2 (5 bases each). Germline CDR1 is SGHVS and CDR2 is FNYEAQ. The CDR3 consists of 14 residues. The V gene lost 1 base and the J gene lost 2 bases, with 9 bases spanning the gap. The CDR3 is CASSLGGSTYEQYF. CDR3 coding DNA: TGTGCCAGCAGCTTAGGGGGGAGCACCTACGAGCAGTACTTC. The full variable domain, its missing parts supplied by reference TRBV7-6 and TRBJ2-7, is GAGVSQSPRYKVTKRGQDVALRCDPISGHVSLYWYRQALGQGPEFLTYFNYEAQQDKSGLPNDRFSAERPEGSISTLTIQRTEQRDSAMYRCASSLGGSTYEQYFGPGTRLTVT.

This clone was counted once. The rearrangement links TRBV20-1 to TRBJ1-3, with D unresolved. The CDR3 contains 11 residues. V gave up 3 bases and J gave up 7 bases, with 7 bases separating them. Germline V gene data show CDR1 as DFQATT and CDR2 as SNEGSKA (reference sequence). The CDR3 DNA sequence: TGCAGTGCTAGTCTTGTGAACACCATATATTTT. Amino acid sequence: CSASLVNTIYF.

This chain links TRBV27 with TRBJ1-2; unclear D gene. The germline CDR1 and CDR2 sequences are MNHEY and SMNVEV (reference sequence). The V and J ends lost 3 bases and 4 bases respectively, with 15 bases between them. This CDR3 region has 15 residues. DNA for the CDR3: TGTGCCAGCAGTTTTTCGGCCGCAGGAATCTATGGCTACACCTTC. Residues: CASSFSAAGIYGYTF.

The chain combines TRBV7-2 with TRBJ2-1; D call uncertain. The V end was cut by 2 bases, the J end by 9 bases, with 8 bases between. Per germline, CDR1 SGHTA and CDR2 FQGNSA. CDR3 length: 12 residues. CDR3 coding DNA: TGTGCCAGCAGCTTAAGTGGGCGTGAGCAGTTCTTC. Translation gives CASSLSGREQFF.

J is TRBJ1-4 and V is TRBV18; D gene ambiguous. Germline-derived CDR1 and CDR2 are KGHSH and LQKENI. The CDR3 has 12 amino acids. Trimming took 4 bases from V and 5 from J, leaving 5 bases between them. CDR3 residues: CASSRPNEKLFF. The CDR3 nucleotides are TGTGCCAGCTCACGACCGAATGAAAAACTGTTTTTT. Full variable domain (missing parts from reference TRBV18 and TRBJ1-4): NAGVMQNPRHLVRRRGQEARLRCSPMKGHSHVYWYRQLPEEGLKFMVYLQKENIIDESGMPKERFSAEFPKEGPSILRIQQVVRGDSAAYFCASSRPNEKLFFGSGTQLSVL.

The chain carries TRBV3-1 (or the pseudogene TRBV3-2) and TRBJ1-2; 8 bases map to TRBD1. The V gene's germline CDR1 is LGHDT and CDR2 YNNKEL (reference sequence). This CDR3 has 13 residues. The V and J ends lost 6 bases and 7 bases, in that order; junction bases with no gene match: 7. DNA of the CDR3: TGTGCCAGCAGGCAACAGGGGGTAGGTGGCTACACCTTC. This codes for CASRQQGVGGYTF.

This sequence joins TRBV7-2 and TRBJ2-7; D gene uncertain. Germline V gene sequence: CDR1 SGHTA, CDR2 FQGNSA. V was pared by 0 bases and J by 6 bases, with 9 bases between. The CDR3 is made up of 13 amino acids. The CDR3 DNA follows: TGTGCCAGCAGCTTAGCGCGGTATTCCGAGCAGTACTTC. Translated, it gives CASSLARYSEQYF. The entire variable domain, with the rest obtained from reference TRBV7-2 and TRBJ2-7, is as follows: GAGVSQSPSNKVTEKGKDVELRCDPISGHTALYWYRQSLGQGLEFLIYFQGNSAPDKSGLPSDRFSAERTGGSVSTLTIQRTQQEDSAVYLCASSLARYSEQYFGPGTRLTVT.

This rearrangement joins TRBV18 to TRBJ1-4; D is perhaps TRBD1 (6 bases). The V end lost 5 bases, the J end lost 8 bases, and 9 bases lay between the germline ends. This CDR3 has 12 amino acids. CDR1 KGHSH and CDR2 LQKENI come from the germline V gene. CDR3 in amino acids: CASSSDREKLFF. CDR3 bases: TGTGCCAGCTCAAGCGACAGGGAAAAACTGTTTTTT.

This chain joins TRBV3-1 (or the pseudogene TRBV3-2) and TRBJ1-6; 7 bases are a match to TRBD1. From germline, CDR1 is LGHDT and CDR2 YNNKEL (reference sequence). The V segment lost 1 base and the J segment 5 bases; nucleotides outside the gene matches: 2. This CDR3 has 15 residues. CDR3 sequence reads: CASSQAGTDNSPLHF. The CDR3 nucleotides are TGTGCCAGCAGCCAAGCTGGGACAGATAATTCACCCCTCCACTTT.

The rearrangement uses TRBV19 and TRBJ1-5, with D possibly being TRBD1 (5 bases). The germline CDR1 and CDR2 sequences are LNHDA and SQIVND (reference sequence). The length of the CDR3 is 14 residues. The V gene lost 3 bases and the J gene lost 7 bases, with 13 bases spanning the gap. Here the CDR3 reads CASSITWGPQPQHF. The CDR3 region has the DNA TGTGCCAGTAGTATCACCTGGGGACCCCAGCCCCAGCATTTT.